This T cell receptor beta chain was obtained from a study of low-dose radiotherapy and immunotherapy resistance in tumors. In the study overall: Those assigned to Cohort 2 were treated with 1 Gy per fraction every two weeks (13 Gy in total over 26 weeks). Cyclophosphamide was given intravenously at 200 mg/m2 every two weeks, and each dose came one day before radiation and immunotherapy.

There are 14 residues in the CDR3. As for time point: after trial treatment. Documented treatment: LDRT plus nivolumab, ipilimumab, low-dose cyclophosphamide and aspirin (RACIN trial). Treatment of the donors consisted of nivolumab and ipilimumab (plus aspirin, low-dose cyclophosphamide and low-dose radiotherapy). The sample holds many counts of this clonotype. First-strand cDNA relied on TRAV- and TRBV-specific primers spanning alpha and beta chains. Using a constant-region primer together with a V-primer adapter, TCRs were subjected to roughly 20 PCR cycles of amplification. TCRdb recomputed calls from the reads with MiXCR, one row per CDR3 protein. The sample comprises under 75,000 distinct CDR3 sequences, roughly 23% of which are singletons, and around 7% rests with the top ten.

This specimen was PBMCs, taken after low-dose radiotherapy plus immunotherapy. The clonotype was recovered from a male donor with prostate cancer. The rearrangement joins TRBV21-1 to TRBJ2-1; whether TRBD1, the table's D call, matches the DNA was not checked. TRBV21-1 is termed a pseudogene. CDR3 nucleotide sequence: TGTGCCAGCAGCAACGACAGGGAGAACAATGAGCAGTTCTTC. This gives the protein CASSNDRENNEQFF.